This T cell receptor (beta chain) was sequenced during a study of blood T cells in healthy people across ages. This clonotype occurred many times. Its cognate antigen is unknown. Aged about 6 to 90, donors were systemically healthy Caucasians from Russia. The authors extracted at least 6 micrograms of total RNA per sample. Study-wide findings and caveats: Per million T cells, the diversity of TCR beta decreased roughly linearly as age advanced.

The CDR3 is 16 amino acids. CDR1 and CDR2 (germline): MNHEY, SVGAGI. The ends were cut back, 4 bases at V and 5 bases at J, with 20 bases in the middle. A sample-barcoded 5' primer and a J-beta primer mix were used in a second PCR of roughly 6 to 11 cycles. The authors tagged each cDNA molecule using a template-switch adaptor with 12 random nucleotides. MiXCR, run by TCRdb on the 5' RACE reads, gives a single entry per CDR3 protein. The table lists 700,000 or so distinct CDR3 sequences, around two fifths of them singletons. This receptor was identified in a man older than 75 in good health. The chain uses TRBV6-5 and TRBJ2-5, with D maybe TRBD1 (7 bases). The material sequenced was blood. The DNA of the CDR3 is TGTGCCAGCAGTTTACTAAATCAGGGGGAGGAGGAGACCCAGTACTTC. This gives the protein CASSLLNQGEEETQYF.